The clone carrying this T cell receptor beta chain came up once. Its antigen is not identified. The donors, healthy Caucasians from Russia, were aged roughly 6 to 100. RNA extraction gave at least 5.5 micrograms of total RNA per sample. PCR was performed a second time for about 7 to 11 cycles using a sample-barcoded 5' primer and a J-beta primer mix. TCRdb fed the 5' RACE reads into MiXCR, producing one record per CDR3 protein. The sample comprises over 1,300,000 distinct CDR3 sequences, roughly 60% of which are singletons, and 5% to 7% rests with the top ten. The data originate from a study of blood T cells in healthy people across ages. General study results and limits: TCR beta diversity, measured per million T cells, fell in a roughly linear way with age.

The germline gives CDR1 SGDLS, CDR2 YYNGEE. This CDR3 spans 15 amino acids. V lost 5 bases and J lost 3, with 16 bases in between. This sequence originates from a man aged 18 to 35 in good health. Sequencing used blood. The chain recombines TRBV9 with TRBJ2-3, with TRBD1 as a possible D gene (6 bases). The CDR3 sequence: CASREWGLGTDTQYF. The CDR3 nucleotides are TGTGCCAGCAGAGAGTGGGGGCTGGGTACAGATACGCAGTATTTT. The whole variable domain, filled in from reference TRBV9 and TRBJ2-3, reads DSGVTQTPKHLITATGQRVTLRCSPRSGDLSVYWYQQSLDQGLQFLIQYYNGEERAKGNILERFSAQQFPDLHSELNLSSLELGDSALYFCASREWGLGTDTQYFGPGTRLTVL.